The text below deals with one T cell receptor beta chain. In the original workflow: Quantification of nucleated cells was approximated via reference gene primer amplification. Assay: immunoSEQ multiplex PCR; the TCRdb copy retains only in-frame clones and omits some. V and J calls and clone size are given by that table; D and trimming were obtained from the DNA. The sample has approximately 77,000 clones; roughly 85% are singletons. This sample was taken from a study of blood T cell repertoires in COVID-19. About the research overall: The United States, Italy and Spain provided the acute and convalescent COVID-19 samples. Sample material is recorded as cDNA or gDNA derived from T cells, B-cell-depleted T cells, or PBMCs.

Seattle's cohort entered during active infection and was followed longitudinally. The sequence came from a man between 45 and 60 years old with COVID-19, enrolled during active disease. Sequencing input: peripheral blood.

This CDR3 is CASSFYRTGYEQYF. The CDR3, as DNA: TGTGCCAGCAGTTTTTACCGGACAGGCTACGAGCAGTACTTC. The V and J genes are TRBV6-5 and TRBJ2-7; 7 bases are shared with TRBD1. This CDR3 comprises 14 residues. The junction had 6 bases not matched to a gene; V was cut back by 4 bases and J by 3 bases. Germline V gene data show CDR1 as MNHEY and CDR2 as SVGAGI.